The source of this T cell receptor beta chain is a study of beta chain features in type 1 diabetes. Roughly 110 mL of blood, on average, came from one heparinised draw per donor. With 0 bases removed from V and 2 bases from J, the gap between germline ends came to 12 bases. Per germline, CDR1 SGHDT and CDR2 YYEEEE. The CDR3 sequence is 16 residues long. Expressed TCRB transcripts were sequenced, since all the RNA that had been isolated was reverse transcribed. TCRdb keeps only in-frame clones here, not all; method: immunoSEQ multiplex PCR. Of 300,000 or so clones in the sample, approximately 9.7% were seen once. This clone was counted at least ten times. Its antigen is currently unknown. The study, taken as a whole, reports: In every one of the four CD4+ subsets, TCRB CDR3s were moderately but significantly shorter in Type 1 diabetes patients.

This TCR was recovered from a man aged 25-45 years with type 1 diabetes. V usage is TRBV5-6 and J usage is TRBJ1-3; D possibly corresponds to TRBD1 (5 bases). Material for sequencing was central memory CD4+ T cells from blood. CDR3 bases: TGTGCCAGCAGCTTGGGTTCAGGGATGACTGGAAACACCATATATTTT. Its translation: CASSLGSGMTGNTIYF.